The source of this TCR beta chain is a study of T cell responses to AZD1222 COVID-19 vaccine (dated by TCRdb to about 2021). With respect to the entire study: Because spike-specific TCR depth and breadth did not differ between the two schedules, AZD1222 recipients who got a second dose at roughly 4 weeks were pooled with those who got a second dose at roughly 12 weeks. A total of about 230 trial participants underwent TCR sequencing, of whom some 210 received two doses of AZD1222 and approximately 25 received two doses of the MenACWY control vaccine. Trial participants were enrolled by age into 18-55, 56-69 and 70-plus year subgroups, with roughly 160, 29 and 62 TCR-sequenced participants respectively.

The full study reports these points: Spike-specific TCR breadth and depth rose significantly after two AZD1222 doses compared with day 0 and with MenACWY recipients. Reportedly, close to half of the unique spike-specific TCRs recognized epitopes lying outside the regions that are mutated in the B.1.351 and B.1.1.7 variants. Conclusions about previously exposed vaccinees are limited, since just 6 or 7 AZD1222 recipients were seropositive for SARS-CoV-2 at baseline. CD4 TCRs associated with the vaccine covered the entire spike protein, and the dominant responses were in regions 160-218 and 743-854. Participants were mostly white British and included more females than males, and it was suggested by the authors that clonal diversity may have been underestimated. Because no day 14 peak-response samples were available, repertoires were characterized only after the peak T cell response. The 56-69-year group was small, and its depth increase did not reach significance, likely because of low power.

The CDR3 regions of human TCRbeta chains were subjected to immunosequencing. The original methods were these. Repertoire TCRs were matched against a reference library of SARS-CoV-2-specific TCRs generated with the MIRA antigen-specificity platform. Breadth meant the fraction of unique TCRs that were SARS-CoV-2-associated, whereas depth meant the fraction of total T cells that were SARS-CoV-2-associated. Using the MIRA data, each spike-specific TCR was mapped to the spike region that the TCR reacts to and placed in a CD4 or CD8 class. Log10-transformed breadth and depth values were compared by one-way ANOVA with Sidak's multiple comparisons tests. Not all clones reach the TCRdb copy of this immuneACCESS table, which keeps in-frame sequences only. Checked studies attribute under half of the gap to unresolved V genes and leave the rest unexplained. V and J calls and clone size come straight from that table; D and trimming were deduced from the DNA. In this sample the table shows approximately 60,000 clones, roughly 88% of which occur a single time. 20% of the sample is taken by the ten largest.

V and J are truncated by 3 bases and 0 bases respectively, leaving an intervening sequence of 11 bases. Per the germline V gene, SGHTA is the CDR1 and FQGNSA is the CDR2. The CDR3, from cysteine to phenylalanine, totals 15 residues. Just the 45-base CDR3 DNA is kept, in frame starting at base 1. On this clone: Its antigen remains undetermined. Base quality data are lacking; no much larger clone is found one base away.

The sample's time point label is to be understood as: baseline before first vaccination. Vaccinee samples came from UK trials COV001 and COV002, including a single-blind randomized controlled phase 2/3 trial of AZD1222 (ChAdOx1 nCoV-19) in healthy adults. Trial participant PBMC samples were collected at day 0 and day 28 after the second dose for TCRbeta chain sequencing. The receptor's source is an adult in good health. The rearranged chain carries TRBV7-2 and TRBJ1-1, with no confident D gene call. Sequences were derived from peripheral blood, sampled on day 0 of AZD1222 vaccination. At the DNA level, the sequence is TGTGCCAGCAGCTTCAAAGGCACAATGAACACTGAAGCTTTCTTT. This is translated as CASSFKGTMNTEAFF.